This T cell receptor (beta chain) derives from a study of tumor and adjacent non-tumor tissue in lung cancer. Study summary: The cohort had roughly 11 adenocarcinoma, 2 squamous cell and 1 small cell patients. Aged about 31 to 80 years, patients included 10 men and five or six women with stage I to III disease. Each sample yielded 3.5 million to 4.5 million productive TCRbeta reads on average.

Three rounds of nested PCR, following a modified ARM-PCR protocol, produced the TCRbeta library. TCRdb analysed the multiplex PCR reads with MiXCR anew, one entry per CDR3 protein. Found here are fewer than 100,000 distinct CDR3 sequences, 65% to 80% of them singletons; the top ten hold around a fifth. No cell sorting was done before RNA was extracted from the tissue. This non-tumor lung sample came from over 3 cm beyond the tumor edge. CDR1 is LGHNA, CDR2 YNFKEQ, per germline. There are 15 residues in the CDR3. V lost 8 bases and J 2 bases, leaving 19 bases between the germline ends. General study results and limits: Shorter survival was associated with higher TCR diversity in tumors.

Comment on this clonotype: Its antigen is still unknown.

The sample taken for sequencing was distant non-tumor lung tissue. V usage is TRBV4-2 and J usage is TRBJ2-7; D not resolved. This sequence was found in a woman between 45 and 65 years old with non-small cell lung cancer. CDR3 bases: TGTGCCAGCCATGCAGTAGAGGCGGTCCCCTACGAGCAGTACTTC. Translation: CASHAVEAVPYEQYF.